Listed here are 17 T cell receptor beta chains from one sample, sequenced in a study of cytomegalovirus exposure and HLA in healthy donors. This PCR relied on a set of 60 Vbeta primers and 13 Jbeta primers. The data were produced by immunoSEQ multiplex PCR, yet TCRdb's version contains in-frame clones alone and is incomplete. The repertoire consists of 150,000 to 200,000 clones, with 70% to 80% occurring once and the leading ten covering roughly 9.7%. Sequenced: PBMCs. The receptors stem from a man aged 18-30 years in good health and CMV-seropositive.

This chain joins TRBV2 and TRBJ2-5; D may be TRBD1 (5 bases). The CDR3 consists of 15 residues. Trimming removed 5 bases from V and 0 bases from J, with 13 bases in between. Germline CDR1 and CDR2: SNHLY and FYNNEI. The CDR3 here is CASSPRVVYQETQYF. The CDR3 DNA is TGTGCCAGCAGTCCCAGGGTGGTGTACCAAGAGACCCAGTACTTC.

This clone has only a few counts. The DNA of the CDR3 is TGCGCCAGCAGTCCAGGGACAGGGGGCGATGACTACGAGCAGTACTTC. Amino acids: CASSPGTGGDDYEQYF. V usage is TRBV23-1 and J usage is TRBJ2-7; 12 positions match TRBD1. TRBV23-1 is an ORF; its function is uncertain. The CDR3 sequence is 16 residues long. The trim removed 4 bases at V and 3 bases at J, leaving 7 bases unmatched.

The chain links TRBV27 to TRBJ1-6; D uncertain. In germline, CDR1 is MNHEY, CDR2 SMNVEV (reference sequence). The CDR3 covers 15 residues. The V and J ends lost 7 bases and 7 bases respectively, with 17 bases between them. The DNA of the CDR3 is TGTGCCAGCACGGCCCTCGGAGTGAAGAATTCACCCCTCCACTTT. Protein sequence: CASTALGVKNSPLHF.

V and J are TRBV11-2 and TRBJ1-4, with 7 nucleotides matching TRBD1. The CDR3 runs 15 residues. Germline CDR1 reads SGHAT; CDR2 reads FQNNGV. After removal of 5 bases from V and 2 bases from J, the junction contained 5 bases not matched to a gene. For the CDR3, the DNA is TGTGCCAGCAGCCCCAGGGGGGACACTAATGAAAAACTGTTTTTT. This encodes CASSPRGDTNEKLFF. Full variable domain (missing parts from reference TRBV11-2 and TRBJ1-4): EAGVAQSPRYKIIEKRQSVAFWCNPISGHATLYWYQQILGQGPKLLIQFQNNGVVDDSQLPKDRFSAERLKGVDSTLKIQPAKLEDSAVYLCASSPRGDTNEKLFFGSGTQLSVL.

The chain links TRBV4-1 to TRBJ2-1; 10 bases map to TRBD2. CDR1 and CDR2 (germline): MGHRA, YSYEKL. The V and J ends lost 4 bases and 7 bases, in that order; junction bases with no gene match: 10. The CDR3 sequence is 16 residues long. CDR3 loop: CASSLPLAGAQNEQFF. The CDR3 DNA is TGCGCCAGCAGCCTTCCTCTAGCGGGAGCCCAAAATGAGCAGTTCTTC.

Here the CDR3 reads CASSSSPGTSGLTGELFF. The CDR3 DNA follows: TGTGCCAGCAGTTCCTCTCCCGGGACTAGCGGACTCACCGGGGAGCTGTTTTTT. The V and J genes are TRBV27 and TRBJ2-2; 11 bases are shared with TRBD2. Germline CDR1 and CDR2: MNHEY and SMNVEV (reference sequence). CDR3 length: 18 amino acids. After removal of 4 bases from V and 4 bases from J, the junction contained 11 bases not matched to a gene.

The chain links TRBV11-1 to TRBJ2-7, with TRBD1 identical over 9 bases. After removal of 3 bases from V and 6 bases from J, the junction contained 9 bases not matched to a gene. This CDR3 comprises 15 residues. Germline V CDR1 and CDR2: SGHAT, FQDESV (reference sequence). CDR3 nucleotide sequence: TGTGCCAGCAGCTTCGGACAGGGGTTACTCAGCGAGCAGTACTTC. This sequence encodes CASSFGQGLLSEQYF.

The J gene is TRBJ2-6, the V gene TRBV27, with D maybe TRBD1 (6 bases). Germline values: CDR1 MNHEY, CDR2 SMNVEV (reference sequence). Trimming took 1 base from V and 2 from J, leaving 12 bases between them. CDR3 size: 17 residues. CDR3 region: CASSLYTPGAGANVLTF. Here the CDR3 DNA reads TGTGCCAGCAGTTTATACACCCCAGGGGCTGGGGCCAACGTCCTGACTTTC.

The CDR3 sequence is CASSRDRGSMNTEAFF. The CDR3, as DNA: TGCGCCAGCAGCCGGGACAGGGGTTCGATGAACACTGAAGCTTTCTTT. The chain couples TRBV4-1 to TRBJ1-1, with 10 bases lining up with TRBD1. The CDR3 spans 16 residues. Losses at the gene ends were 4 bases for V and 0 bases for J; bases not matched to a gene: 5. The germline gives CDR1 MGHRA, CDR2 YSYEKL.

This chain connects TRBV18 to TRBJ1-1; D unresolved. The CDR3 runs 12 residues. Trimming pared 2 bases from V and 7 bases from J, leaving 8 bases between. Per the germline V gene, CDR1 is KGHSH and CDR2 is LQKENI. CDR3 nucleotide sequence: TGTGCCAGCTCACCAGAACGACATGAAGCTTTCTTT. Translated, it gives CASSPERHEAFF.

In this sample, this clone turned up a few times. V gene TRBV2 combines with J gene TRBJ2-7, with 8 positions matching TRBD2. This CDR3 is 18 amino acids long. The germline CDR1 and CDR2 sequences are SNHLY and FYNNEI. J lost 0 bases, V lost 11 bases, and 21 bases had no gene match. CDR3 nucleotides: TGTGCCGGGCAGTCGGGGGGGGTCGGACAGTTCCCCTCCTACGAGCAGTACTTC. It specifies CAGQSGGVGQFPSYEQYF. The full variable domain, its missing parts supplied by reference TRBV2 and TRBJ2-7, is EPEVTQTPSHQVTQMGQEVILRCVPISNHLYFYWYRQILGQKVEFLVSFYNNEISEKSEIFDDQFSVERPDGSNFTLKIRSTKLEDSAMYFCAGQSGGVGQFPSYEQYFGPGTRLTVT.

In this sample, this clone turned up a few times. The chain has TRBV25-1 and TRBJ2-2; D may be TRBD2 (5 bases). Germline CDR1 and CDR2: MGHDK and SYGVNS. The CDR3 has 12 amino acids. The V end lost 6 bases, the J end lost 7 bases, and 9 bases lay between the germline ends. CDR3 region: CASRDYLGELFF. In DNA, the CDR3 is TGTGCCAGCAGAGACTACCTCGGGGAGCTGTTTTTT.

The J gene is TRBJ2-6, the V gene TRBV6-1; weak D call: TRBD2 (5 bases). The CDR3 is made up of 18 amino acids. CDR1 and CDR2 from the germline V gene are MNHNS and SASEGT. The ends were cut back, 4 bases at V and 0 bases at J, with 16 bases in the middle. The CDR3 sequence: CASSVKNTGSSGANVLTF. Here the CDR3 DNA reads TGTGCCAGCAGTGTTAAGAACACGGGGAGCTCTGGGGCCAACGTCCTGACTTTC.

J is TRBJ2-6 and V is TRBV19; 7 bases agree with TRBD1. The CDR3 totals 18 residues. Per the germline V gene, CDR1 is LNHDA and CDR2 is SQIVND (reference sequence). Losses at the gene ends were 7 bases for V and 0 bases for J; bases not matched to a gene: 12. As DNA, the CDR3 is TGTGCCAGTACCCCCGGCAGGGGGTACCTCTCTGGGGCCAACGTCCTGACTTTC. This translates into CASTPGRGYLSGANVLTF.

The genes are TRBV4-2 and TRBJ1-4; D is possibly TRBD1 (5 bases). Germline CDR1 is LGHNA and CDR2 is YNFKEQ. Trimming shortened V by 2 bases and J by 5 bases, and 9 bases separated the two germline ends. The CDR3 totals 14 residues. CDR3 coding DNA: TGTGCCAGCAGCCAACCGACAGTGAATGAAAAACTGTTTTTT. It yields the protein CASSQPTVNEKLFF.

The chain joins TRBV19 to TRBJ1-5; D remains unclear. V dropped 7 bases and J dropped 5 bases, with 15 bases sitting between them. Germline-derived CDR1 and CDR2 are LNHDA and SQIVND (reference sequence). The CDR3 has 14 amino acids. CDR3 amino acids: CASTSSVGDQPQHF. The CDR3 coding sequence is TGTGCCAGTACCTCGAGTGTCGGGGATCAGCCCCAGCATTTT. The whole variable domain, remainder taken from reference TRBV19 and TRBJ1-5, is DGGITQSPKYLFRKEGQNVTLSCEQNLNHDAMYWYRQDPGQGLRLIYYSQIVNDFQKGDIAEGYSVSREKKESFPLTVTSAQKNPTAFYLCASTSSVGDQPQHFGDGTRLSIL.

This clone was observed once. The chain carries TRBV19 and TRBJ1-4; D gene ambiguous. This CDR3 has 15 amino acids. Germline CDR1 is LNHDA and CDR2 is SQIVND (reference sequence). V lost 6 bases and J lost 8, with 19 bases in between. CDR3 residues: CASRMQAPGWEKLFF. CDR3 nucleotide sequence: TGTGCCAGTAGGATGCAGGCACCCGGATGGGAAAAACTGTTTTTT.